These 7 T cell receptor beta chains were sequenced from one sample in a study of Graves' ophthalmopathy and Graves' hyperthyroidism. Scientists amplified the TCR beta CDR3 regions from RNA transcripts. First-round RT-PCR with HTBI primers preceded a second-round multiplex PCR. TCRdb ran MiXCR on the multiplex PCR reads and lists one entry per CDR3 protein. The data show about 740,000 distinct CDR3 sequences, roughly two fifths seen once. The sample comprised peripheral blood. The receptors shown here come from an adult man with Graves' ophthalmopathy.

This chain links TRBV25-1 with TRBJ2-7; a weak D match, TRBD1 (7 bases). This CDR3 is 15 amino acids long. Germline V gene lookup returns CDR1 MGHDK and CDR2 SYGVNS. V lost 6 bases, J lost 2 bases, and 17 bases lay in between. The CDR3 here is CASSRLGDSTYEQYF. CDR3 nucleotide sequence: TGTGCCAGCAGCCGACTAGGGGACAGCACCTACGAGCAGTACTTC.

The V call is TRBV7-2, the J call TRBJ2-7, with D perhaps matching TRBD2 (6 bases). Trimming stripped 6 bases from V and 4 bases from J, with 19 bases between. Germline loops: CDR1 SGHTA, CDR2 FQGNSA. The CDR3 has 15 residues. The CDR3 is CASSPPSGVGYEQYF. CDR3 in DNA: TGTGCCAGCAGTCCCCCCTCGGGGGTAGGGTACGAGCAGTACTTC.

The V gene is TRBV15, the J gene TRBJ1-6; D is unclear. The CDR3 contains 10 residues. Germline loops: CDR1 LNHNV, CDR2 YYDKDF (reference sequence). V gave up 0 bases and J gave up 14 bases, with 2 bases separating them. CDR3 residues: CATSRDSLHF. As DNA, the CDR3 is TGTGCCACCAGCAGAGATTCCCTCCACTTT.

This clonotype came up a few times. This chain uses TRBV20-1 with TRBJ1-3; D ambiguous. The CDR3 contains 13 residues. V was cut by 0 bases and J by 4 bases, with 7 bases left in between. From germline, CDR1 is DFQATT and CDR2 SNEGSKA (reference sequence). The CDR3 here is CSARDTQGNTIYF. CDR3 in DNA: TGCAGTGCTAGAGATACACAAGGAAACACCATATATTTT.

The V gene is TRBV2, the J gene TRBJ2-7; 9 bases fit TRBD1. V was pared by 8 bases and J by 5 bases, with 13 bases of the junction left unmatched. Germline assignment: CDR1 SNHLY and CDR2 FYNNEI. The CDR3 has 15 amino acids. CDR3 region: CASFLGTGLTHEQYF. CDR3 DNA: TGTGCCAGCTTTTTGGGGACAGGGCTCACCCACGAGCAGTACTTC.

This clonotype was seen only a few times. The CDR3, as DNA: TGTGCCAGTAGTCAGACAGCTAGCTCCTACGAGCAGTACTTC. Protein: CASSQTASSYEQYF. The chain has TRBV19 and TRBJ2-7, with TRBD1 as a possible D gene (5 bases). From germline, CDR1 is LNHDA and CDR2 SQIVND (reference sequence). The CDR3 runs 14 residues. V dropped 5 bases and J dropped 0 bases, with 11 bases sitting between them. Full variable domain (outside the CDR3, taken from reference TRBV19 and TRBJ2-7): DGGITQSPKYLFRKEGQNVTLSCEQNLNHDAMYWYRQDPGQGLRLIYYSQIVNDFQKGDIAEGYSVSREKKESFPLTVTSAQKNPTAFYLCASSQTASSYEQYFGPGTRLTVT.

With respect to this clonotype: A much larger clone differs from this one at a single base, so this may be a read error. The conserved phenylalanine or tryptophan normally closing the CDR3 is absent here, so this likely arose from a read error. The chain carries TRBV25-1 and TRBJ1-2; no firm D call. V was trimmed by 6 bases and J by 8 bases, leaving 16 bases between them. The CDR3 sequence is 13 residues long. Per germline, CDR1 MGHDK and CDR2 SYGVNS. This CDR3 is CASSQVQRVGYTS. The CDR3 DNA sequence: TGTGCCAGCAGCCAAGTGCAGCGAGTAGGCTACACCTCC.